This T cell receptor beta chain was observed in a study of T cell responses to AZD1222 COVID-19 vaccine. Overall study context: Researchers grouped second doses given at about 4 or about 12 weeks into one pool. Points from the study as a whole: The donor group comprised mostly white British people and more females; the analysis possibly underestimated clonal diversity. Only a handful of AZD1222 recipients were seropositive at baseline.

This clone occurred once. Antigen specificity is unknown. Here immunoSEQ multiplex PCR was the method, and the copy in TCRdb shows in-frame clones only, minus some. The repertoire has over 50,000 clones, over 80% of them found once; the top ten carry approximately 7.4%. Germline values: CDR1 WNHNN, CDR2 SYGVQD (reference sequence). The V gene end was trimmed by 7 bases and the J gene end by 7 bases; junction bases not matched to a gene: 3. The CDR3 loop spans 13 amino acids. The TCR was taken from an adult in good health. This chain joins TRBV10-1 and TRBJ1-6, with 8 bases matching TRBD1. Specimen: peripheral blood, collected on day 0 of AZD1222 vaccination. CDR3 loop: CASNRQGNSPLHF. CDR3 bases: TGCGCCAGCAATCGACAGGGGAATTCACCCCTCCACTTT.